These 10 T cell receptor beta chains were all obtained from the same sample, sequenced in a study of cytomegalovirus exposure and HLA in healthy donors. PCR was performed using 60 Vbeta and 13 Jbeta primers. Sequenced by immunoSEQ multiplex PCR; TCRdb stores in-frame clones only, minus some. The data show fewer than 200,000 clones, about 80% seen once. The sample comprised PBMCs. The receptors were gathered from a girl aged 5-17 years in good health and CMV-seropositive.

The V and J genes are TRBV7-8 and TRBJ2-6; no clear D gene. Germline V CDR1 and CDR2: SGHVS, FQNEAQ. The CDR3 extends over 15 amino acids. V dropped 6 bases and J dropped 1 base, with 10 bases sitting between them. Written as DNA, the CDR3 is TGTGCCAGCAGGCCGGGTTTTTCTGGGGCCAACGTCCTGACTTTC. It encodes CASRPGFSGANVLTF.

The J gene is TRBJ1-1, the V gene TRBV19, with a possible D match to TRBD1 (5 bases). Germline values: CDR1 LNHDA, CDR2 SQIVND (reference sequence). CDR3 length: 13 amino acids. The V and J ends lost 6 bases and 3 bases respectively, with 11 bases between them. In nucleotides, the CDR3 is TGTGCCAGTAGCCATGGGGCAGACACTGAAGCTTTCTTT. Its protein product is CASSHGADTEAFF. Variable domain in full (rest from reference TRBV19 and TRBJ1-1): DGGITQSPKYLFRKEGQNVTLSCEQNLNHDAMYWYRQDPGQGLRLIYYSQIVNDFQKGDIAEGYSVSREKKESFPLTVTSAQKNPTAFYLCASSHGADTEAFFGQGTRLTVV.

The chain joins TRBV6-5 to TRBJ1-2, with D possibly TRBD1 on 5 matching bases. Trimming left V 6 bases short and J 4 bases short, with 12 bases between. This CDR3 is 13 amino acids long. The germline CDR1 and CDR2 sequences are MNHEY and SVGAGI. CDR3 protein: CASRGGYGYGYTF. DNA of the CDR3: TGTGCCAGCAGGGGGGGTTACGGCTATGGCTACACCTTC.

This clone was observed a handful of times. This chain joins TRBV6-5 and TRBJ2-3, with D hard to call. The CDR3 is 13 amino acids. Germline V lookup: CDR1 MNHEY, CDR2 SVGAGI. The V and J ends lost 5 bases and 0 bases respectively, with 6 bases between them. The CDR3 DNA is TGTGCCAGCAGTATATCTAGCACAGATACGCAGTATTTT. This codes for CASSISSTDTQYF.

The rearrangement uses TRBV28 and TRBJ2-7, with D possibly being TRBD1 (5 bases). The CDR3 contains 12 residues. Trimming removed 5 bases at V and 2 bases at J, with 7 bases between. Germline-derived CDR1 and CDR2 are MDHEN and SYDVKM. CDR3 DNA: TGTGCCAGCAGTCCCAGGGCCTACGAGCAGTACTTC. Its protein is CASSPRAYEQYF.

This chain links TRBV27 with TRBJ1-3; D remains unclear. Trimming removed 8 bases at V and 0 bases at J, with 20 bases between. The CDR3 loop spans 17 amino acids. Germline-derived CDR1 and CDR2 are MNHEY and SMNVEV (reference sequence). In DNA, the CDR3 is TGTGCCAGCCGAGCAGGCGAGGGCTTTATCTCTGGAAACACCATATATTTT. Amino acids: CASRAGEGFISGNTIYF.

V gene TRBV10-3 combines with J gene TRBJ1-5; a possible D gene is TRBD1 (5 bases). V was pared by 2 bases and J by 11 bases, with 13 bases between. This CDR3 comprises 13 residues. Germline assignment: CDR1 ENHRY and CDR2 SYGVKD. The CDR3 sequence is CAISERRDEAQHF. CDR3 coding DNA: TGTGCCATCAGTGAGAGGCGGGACGAGGCCCAGCATTTT.

CDR3 sequence reads: CASSDPDSIYGYTF. The CDR3 coding sequence is TGTGCCAGCAGTGACCCCGACAGTATCTATGGCTACACCTTC. The V call is TRBV6-1, the J call TRBJ1-2; D might be TRBD1 (5 bases). The CDR3 has 14 residues. Trimming removed 3 bases from V and 4 bases from J, with 12 bases in between. Germline assignment: CDR1 MNHNS and CDR2 SASEGT.

The genes are TRBV6-1 and TRBJ1-4; D is perhaps TRBD1 (6 bases). V was clipped by 1 base and J by 8 bases, with 11 bases between them. The germline V gene has CDR1 MNHNS and CDR2 SASEGT. The CDR3 totals 14 residues. The CDR3 is CASSEGRGWEKLFF. In DNA form, the CDR3 reads TGTGCCAGCAGTGAAGGCAGGGGTTGGGAAAAACTGTTTTTT.

This chain joins TRBV30 and TRBJ2-3; a possible D gene is TRBD2 (5 bases). Per germline, CDR1 GTSNPN and CDR2 SVGIG (reference sequence). The CDR3 contains 14 residues. The ends were cut back, 8 bases at V and 3 bases at J, with 18 bases in the middle. The CDR3 bases are TGTGCCGGAAACCTCGGACTGGAGACAGATACGCAGTATTTT. Its protein product is CAGNLGLETDTQYF.